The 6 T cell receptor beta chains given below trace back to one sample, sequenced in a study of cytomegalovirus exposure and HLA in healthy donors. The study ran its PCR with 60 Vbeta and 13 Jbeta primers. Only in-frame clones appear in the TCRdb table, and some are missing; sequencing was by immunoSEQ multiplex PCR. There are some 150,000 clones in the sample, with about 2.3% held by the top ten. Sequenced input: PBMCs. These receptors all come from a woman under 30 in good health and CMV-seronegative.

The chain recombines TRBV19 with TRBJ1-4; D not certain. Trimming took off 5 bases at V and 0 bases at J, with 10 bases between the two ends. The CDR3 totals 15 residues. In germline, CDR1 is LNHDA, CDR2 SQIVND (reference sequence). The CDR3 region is CASSPRPSTNEKLFF. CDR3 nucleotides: TGTGCCAGTAGTCCCAGGCCCTCAACTAATGAAAAACTGTTTTTT.

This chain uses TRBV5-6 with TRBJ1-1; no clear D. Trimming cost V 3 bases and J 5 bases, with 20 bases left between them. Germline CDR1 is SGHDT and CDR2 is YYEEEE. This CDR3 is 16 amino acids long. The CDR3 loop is CASSSLSEGGVTEAFF. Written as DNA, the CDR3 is TGTGCCAGCAGCTCCCTGAGTGAGGGAGGAGTAACTGAAGCTTTCTTT.

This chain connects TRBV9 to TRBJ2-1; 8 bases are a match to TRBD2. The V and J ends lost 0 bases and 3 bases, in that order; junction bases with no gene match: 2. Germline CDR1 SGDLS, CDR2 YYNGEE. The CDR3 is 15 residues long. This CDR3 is CASSVVGLDYNEQFF. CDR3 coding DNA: TGTGCCAGCAGCGTAGTGGGACTAGACTACAATGAGCAGTTCTTC.

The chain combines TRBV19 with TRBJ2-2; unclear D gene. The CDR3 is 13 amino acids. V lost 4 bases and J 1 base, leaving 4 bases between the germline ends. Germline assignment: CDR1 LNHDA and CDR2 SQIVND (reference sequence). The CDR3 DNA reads TGTGCCAGTAGTAAGCAGAACACCGGGGAGCTGTTTTTT. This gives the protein CASSKQNTGELFF.

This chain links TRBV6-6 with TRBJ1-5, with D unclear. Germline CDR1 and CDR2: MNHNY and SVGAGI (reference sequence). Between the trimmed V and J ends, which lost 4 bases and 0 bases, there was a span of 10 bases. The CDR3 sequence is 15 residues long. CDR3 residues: CASSSRRDSNQPQHF. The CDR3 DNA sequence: TGTGCCAGCAGTTCCCGTCGGGATAGCAATCAGCCCCAGCATTTT.

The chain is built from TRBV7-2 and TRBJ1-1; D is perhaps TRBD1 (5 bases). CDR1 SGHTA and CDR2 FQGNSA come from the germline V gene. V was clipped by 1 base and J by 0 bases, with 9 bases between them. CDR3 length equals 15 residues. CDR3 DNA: TGTGCCAGCAGCTTAGGACAGATAATGAACACTGAAGCTTTCTTT. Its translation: CASSLGQIMNTEAFF.